The present entry profiles one T cell receptor (beta chain) with its context. The target antigen is unknown. Positively selected for CCR7, the CD45RO-negative cells used as naive CD8 cells excluded terminally differentiated effector memory CD45RA+ cells. This sample was taken from a study of shared clonotypes between healthy human individuals. The overall study: CD8 memory received one plate per donor, CD8 naive two, CD4 memory three and CD4 naive three. Study findings and constraints: When compared with the clonotypes that were shared by all four sorted-subset donors, the non-shared clonotypes turned out to have lower generation probabilities.

TCRdb keeps only in-frame clones here, not all; method: immunoSEQ multiplex PCR. Of nearly 600,000 clones in the sample, about 95% are singletons; the top ten hold about 0.11%. The receptor comes from a woman aged 25 to 39 in good health. Sequenced sample: naive CD8+ T cells sorted from blood.

The CDR3 DNA is TGTGCCAGCAGCCCAGAAACGGGACAGGGAAACACTGAAGCTTTCTTT. This translates into CASSPETGQGNTEAFF. The V and J genes are TRBV13 and TRBJ1-1; 9 positions agree with TRBD1. Per germline, CDR1 PRHDT and CDR2 FYEKMQ (reference sequence). The CDR3 is made up of 16 amino acids. The ends lost 5 bases at V and 2 bases at J; junction bases unmatched: 9.